The T cell receptor (beta chain) described here comes from a study of OX40 agonist ivuxolimab in advanced cancers. Background on the study: Patients were given ivuxolimab, an antibody that agonizes OX40 (CD134). Points from the study as a whole: Part of the nonresponder group also had normalized T-cell clonal expansion that was low. CD4+ and CD8+ blood T cells expanded clonally by week 6 at 0.1 to 3.0 mg/kg.

V was trimmed by 3 bases and J by 8 bases, leaving 7 bases between them. CDR1 and CDR2 from the germline V gene are SGHAT and FQNNGV. CDR3 length: 11 amino acids. Measured with immunoSEQ multiplex PCR; TCRdb has only the in-frame clones, and not every one. The repertoire holds 40,000 to 50,000 clones, with over 65% as singletons. This clone was counted a few times. Its specificity is not known. The V gene is TRBV11-2, the J gene TRBJ1-1, with D uncertain. The input for sequencing was CD4+ or CD8+ T cells sorted from blood, taken in a trial of the OX40 agonist ivuxolimab. The receptor was derived from an adult with an advanced solid tumor such as melanoma, head and neck, liver or kidney cancer. The CDR3 DNA reads as TGTGCCAGCAGCTTCCTACGGGAAGCTTTCTTT. Protein product: CASSFLREAFF.